These T cell receptor beta chains were read from a single sample in a study of a mutant IDH1 vaccine in newly diagnosed glioma. No antigen has been identified for these receptors. Only in-frame clones appear in the TCRdb table, and some are missing; sequencing was by immunoSEQ multiplex PCR. The repertoire consists of about 51,000 clones, with just under 80% occurring once and the leading ten covering approximately 1.8%. Specimen: PBMCs, collected from a glioma patient whose treatment included an IDH1 peptide vaccine. The receptor set was obtained from a woman in her thirties or forties with glioma. Both conserved end residues are part of each CDR3. The D gene is left open where the match is weak. Size is omitted from some rows. Given values are once, few, many or a class for expanded clones.

clone_size: -
v_call: TRBV6-1
j_call: TRBJ1-1
d_call: -
cdr3_aa: CASRRLGNTEAFF
cdr3_nt: TGTGCCAGCAGGAGGTTGGGGAACACTGAAGCTTTCTTT

clone_size: few
v_call: TRBV30
j_call: TRBJ1-5
d_call: -
cdr3_aa: CAWSVWAGSKPQHF
cdr3_nt: TGTGCCTGGAGTGTATGGGCCGGGTCAAAACCCCAGCATTTT

clone_size: -
v_call: TRBV2
j_call: TRBJ2-5
d_call: -
cdr3_aa: CASRTGTAAETQYF
cdr3_nt: TGTGCCAGCAGAACGGGCACTGCGGCAGAGACCCAGTACTTC

clone_size: -
v_call: TRBV9
j_call: TRBJ2-1
d_call: TRBD2
cdr3_aa: CASTHPTIAGGQSEQFF
cdr3_nt: TGTGCCAGCACCCATCCCACGATAGCGGGGGGACAAAGTGAGCAGTTCTTC

clone_size: -
v_call: TRBV25-1
j_call: TRBJ2-2
d_call: TRBD2
cdr3_aa: CASSEQGGTGELFF
cdr3_nt: TGTGCCAGCAGTGAACAGGGAGGGACCGGGGAGCTGTTTTTT

clone_size: -
v_call: TRBV4-1
j_call: TRBJ2-1
d_call: -
cdr3_aa: CASSQRDLPHEQFF
cdr3_nt: TGCGCCAGCAGCCAAAGGGACTTACCCCATGAGCAGTTCTTC

clone_size: -
v_call: TRBV6-1
j_call: TRBJ2-7
d_call: -
cdr3_aa: CASSALDYEQYF
cdr3_nt: TGTGCCAGCAGTGCCCTGGACTACGAGCAGTACTTC

clone_size: -
v_call: TRBV6-5
j_call: TRBJ1-2
d_call: TRBD1
cdr3_aa: CASSVQGSIYGYTF
cdr3_nt: TGTGCCAGCAGTGTACAGGGGAGCATCTATGGCTACACCTTC

clone_size: -
v_call: TRBV10-3
j_call: TRBJ1-1
d_call: -
cdr3_aa: CAIRQSLNTEAFF
cdr3_nt: TGTGCCATTCGACAGAGTTTGAACACTGAAGCTTTCTTT

clone_size: -
v_call: TRBV5-4
j_call: TRBJ1-1
d_call: -
cdr3_aa: CASSLEGRNTEAFF
cdr3_nt: TGTGCCAGCAGCTTGGAGGGAAGGAACACTGAAGCTTTCTTT

clone_size: few
v_call: TRBV19
j_call: TRBJ1-4
d_call: -
cdr3_aa: CASSRNSPAGEKLFF
cdr3_nt: TGTGCCAGTAGTAGAAACAGCCCAGCAGGGGAAAAACTGTTTTTT

clone_size: -
v_call: TRBV4-3
j_call: TRBJ2-5
d_call: -
cdr3_aa: CASSQEGARGEETQYF
cdr3_nt: TGCGCCAGCAGCCAAGAGGGGGCCAGGGGAGAAGAGACCCAGTACTTC

clone_size: -
v_call: TRBV9
j_call: TRBJ1-2
d_call: -
cdr3_aa: CASSTWKAGGALSYTF
cdr3_nt: TGTGCCAGCAGCACATGGAAGGCAGGTGGGGCCCTAAGCTACACCTTC

clone_size: -
v_call: TRBV5-5
j_call: TRBJ1-2
d_call: -
cdr3_aa: CASSLGRDYGYTF
cdr3_nt: TGTGCCAGCAGCTTGGGTAGGGACTATGGCTACACCTTC

clone_size: -
v_call: TRBV7-8
j_call: TRBJ1-4
d_call: -
cdr3_aa: CASSLGSRNEKLFF
cdr3_nt: TGTGCCAGCAGCTTGGGGAGTAGGAACGAAAAACTGTTTTTT

clone_size: -
v_call: TRBV30
j_call: TRBJ2-7
d_call: -
cdr3_aa: CAWSDPLGARNEQYF
cdr3_nt: TGTGCCTGGAGTGACCCCCTTGGCGCGAGGAACGAGCAGTACTTC

clone_size: few
v_call: TRBV25-1
j_call: TRBJ1-1
d_call: -
cdr3_aa: CATVPVGGPEAFF
cdr3_nt: TGTGCCACCGTCCCCGTTGGGGGGCCTGAAGCTTTCTTT

clone_size: -
v_call: TRBV4-1
j_call: TRBJ1-3
d_call: -
cdr3_aa: CASSTDRDSGNTIYF
cdr3_nt: TGCGCCAGCAGCACAGACCGGGACTCTGGAAACACCATATATTTT

clone_size: -
v_call: TRBV18
j_call: TRBJ1-5
d_call: TRBD1
cdr3_aa: CASSPGQDSNQPQHF
cdr3_nt: TGTGCCAGCTCACCAGGACAGGATAGCAATCAGCCCCAGCATTTT

clone_size: -
v_call: TRBV11-3
j_call: TRBJ2-3
d_call: TRBD1
cdr3_aa: CASSPGQGEDTQYF
cdr3_nt: TGTGCCAGCAGCCCTGGACAGGGGGAAGATACGCAGTATTTT

clone_size: -
v_call: TRBV19
j_call: TRBJ1-5
d_call: -
cdr3_aa: CASSIGGGQDQPQHF
cdr3_nt: TGTGCCAGTAGTATAGGAGGGGGGCAGGATCAGCCCCAGCATTTT

clone_size: once
v_call: TRBV9
j_call: TRBJ2-2
d_call: TRBD1
cdr3_aa: CASSSRQGNTGELFF
cdr3_nt: TGTGCCAGCAGCTCTCGACAGGGGAACACCGGGGAGCTGTTTTTT

clone_size: -
v_call: TRBV5-1
j_call: TRBJ2-3
d_call: TRBD2
cdr3_aa: CASSLSGGPTDTQYF
cdr3_nt: TGCGCCAGCAGCCTTAGCGGGGGCCCCACAGATACGCAGTATTTT

clone_size: few
v_call: TRBV21-1
j_call: TRBJ2-3
d_call: -
cdr3_aa: CASSKEADRSTDTQYF
cdr3_nt: TGTGCCAGCAGCAAAGAGGCCGACAGAAGCACAGATACGCAGTATTTT

clone_size: -
v_call: TRBV6-1
j_call: TRBJ1-3
d_call: -
cdr3_aa: CASSERRSKGNTIYF
cdr3_nt: TGTGCCAGCAGTGAGCGAAGGAGTAAGGGAAACACCATATATTTT

clone_size: -
v_call: TRBV5-8
j_call: TRBJ1-4
d_call: TRBD1
cdr3_aa: CASGTGEYNIRTNEKLFF
cdr3_nt: TGTGCCAGCGGGACAGGGGAATACAACATAAGAACTAATGAAAAACTGTTTTTT

clone_size: -
v_call: TRBV4-3
j_call: TRBJ1-1
d_call: -
cdr3_aa: CASSQDWSTEAFF
cdr3_nt: TGCGCCAGCAGCCAAGATTGGAGCACTGAAGCTTTCTTT

clone_size: -
v_call: TRBV4-3
j_call: TRBJ2-2
d_call: -
cdr3_aa: CASSQVASGELFF
cdr3_nt: TGCGCCAGCAGCCAAGTAGCGTCCGGGGAGCTGTTTTTT

clone_size: -
v_call: TRBV6-1
j_call: TRBJ1-2
d_call: -
cdr3_aa: CASSLQGGDGYTF
cdr3_nt: TGTGCCAGCAGTTTACAGGGAGGGGACGGCTACACCTTC

clone_size: -
v_call: TRBV2
j_call: TRBJ1-1
d_call: -
cdr3_aa: CASNLGGFGTEAFF
cdr3_nt: TGTGCCAGCAACCTCGGGGGCTTCGGCACTGAAGCTTTCTTT

clone_size: -
v_call: TRBV10-3
j_call: TRBJ1-6
d_call: -
cdr3_aa: CAISQDSNNSPLHF
cdr3_nt: TGTGCCATCAGCCAAGACAGTAACAATTCACCCCTCCACTTT

clone_size: -
v_call: TRBV27
j_call: TRBJ1-2
d_call: TRBD1
cdr3_aa: CASTLTGTGATGIYGYTF
cdr3_nt: TGTGCCAGCACCTTAACCGGGACAGGGGCCACGGGGATCTATGGCTACACCTTC

clone_size: once
v_call: TRBV14
j_call: TRBJ2-1
d_call: -
cdr3_aa: CASSQGEWRLGVNEQFF
cdr3_nt: TGTGCCAGCAGCCAAGGAGAATGGAGACTAGGAGTCAATGAGCAGTTCTTC

clone_size: -
v_call: TRBV14
j_call: TRBJ2-5
d_call: TRBD1
cdr3_aa: CASSHYPTGVQETQYF
cdr3_nt: TGTGCCAGCAGCCATTACCCGACAGGGGTCCAAGAGACCCAGTACTTC

clone_size: -
v_call: TRBV19
j_call: TRBJ1-5
d_call: -
cdr3_aa: CASSLQGRSQPQHF
cdr3_nt: TGTGCCAGTAGCCTTCAAGGCAGGTCTCAGCCCCAGCATTTT

clone_size: -
v_call: TRBV13
j_call: TRBJ1-1
d_call: -
cdr3_aa: CASTNSTGPGTEAFF
cdr3_nt: TGTGCCAGCACCAACTCAACAGGACCGGGCACTGAAGCTTTCTTT

clone_size: -
v_call: TRBV2
j_call: TRBJ2-7
d_call: -
cdr3_aa: CASSVQSTGEQYF
cdr3_nt: TGTGCCAGCAGTGTACAGAGTACCGGGGAGCAGTACTTC

clone_size: -
v_call: TRBV9
j_call: TRBJ2-7
d_call: -
cdr3_aa: CASSVDPQTSSYEQYF
cdr3_nt: TGTGCCAGCAGCGTAGACCCCCAGACCAGCTCCTACGAGCAGTACTTC

clone_size: -
v_call: TRBV5-1
j_call: TRBJ1-2
d_call: -
cdr3_aa: CASSQGTSGGYTF
cdr3_nt: TGCGCCAGCAGCCAGGGTACATCGGGAGGCTACACCTTC

clone_size: -
v_call: TRBV7-7
j_call: TRBJ2-5
d_call: TRBD2
cdr3_aa: CASSFKRGPGETQYF
cdr3_nt: TGTGCTAGCAGCTTTAAGCGGGGCCCCGGGGAGACCCAGTACTTC

clone_size: few
v_call: TRBV7-2
j_call: TRBJ1-4
d_call: TRBD1
cdr3_aa: CASSGQTGPNEKLFF
cdr3_nt: TGTGCCAGCAGCGGCCAGACAGGGCCTAATGAAAAACTGTTTTTT

clone_size: -
v_call: TRBV7-2
j_call: TRBJ1-1
d_call: -
cdr3_aa: CASRGIIGTEAFF
cdr3_nt: TGTGCCAGCAGGGGGATTATAGGCACTGAAGCTTTCTTT

clone_size: -
v_call: TRBV15
j_call: TRBJ2-5
d_call: TRBD1
cdr3_aa: CATSRAHRGETQYF
cdr3_nt: TGTGCCACCAGCAGAGCCCACAGGGGGGAGACCCAGTACTTC

clone_size: -
v_call: TRBV6-4
j_call: TRBJ1-1
d_call: -
cdr3_aa: CASSEGGGTEAFF
cdr3_nt: TGTGCCAGCAGTGAAGGAGGGGGGACTGAAGCTTTCTTT

clone_size: -
v_call: TRBV4-1
j_call: TRBJ2-7
d_call: TRBD2
cdr3_aa: CASSQGFSGGAGTYEQYF
cdr3_nt: TGCGCCAGCAGCCAAGGCTTTAGCGGGGGGGCCGGTACCTACGAGCAGTACTTC

clone_size: -
v_call: TRBV30
j_call: TRBJ2-7
d_call: -
cdr3_aa: CAFRGGTYEQYF
cdr3_nt: TGTGCCTTCCGAGGGGGGACCTACGAGCAGTACTTC

clone_size: -
v_call: TRBV6-1
j_call: TRBJ2-5
d_call: TRBD2
cdr3_aa: CASTQRGGETQYF
cdr3_nt: TGTGCCAGCACCCAGCGGGGGGGGGAGACCCAGTACTTC

clone_size: -
v_call: TRBV7-2
j_call: TRBJ1-2
d_call: -
cdr3_aa: CASKLGITDGYTF
cdr3_nt: TGTGCCAGCAAATTAGGGATTACCGATGGCTACACCTTC

clone_size: -
v_call: TRBV2
j_call: TRBJ2-1
d_call: -
cdr3_aa: CASSEVPAAGEQFF
cdr3_nt: TGTGCCAGCAGTGAAGTTCCAGCGGCGGGTGAGCAGTTCTTC

clone_size: -
v_call: TRBV30
j_call: TRBJ1-6
d_call: -
cdr3_aa: CAWSVPGNSPLHF
cdr3_nt: TGTGCCTGGAGTGTACCGGGTAATTCACCCCTCCACTTT

clone_size: few
v_call: TRBV14
j_call: TRBJ2-5
d_call: TRBD2
cdr3_aa: CASSPGLAGVETQYF
cdr3_nt: TGTGCCAGCAGCCCGGGACTAGCGGGGGTAGAGACCCAGTACTTC

clone_size: -
v_call: TRBV7-9
j_call: TRBJ2-7
d_call: -
cdr3_aa: CASSFDGAWSYEQYF
cdr3_nt: TGTGCCAGCAGCTTCGACGGAGCTTGGTCCTACGAGCAGTACTTC

clone_size: -
v_call: TRBV27
j_call: TRBJ2-5
d_call: TRBD1
cdr3_aa: CASSPRQGAWETQYF
cdr3_nt: TGTGCCAGCAGTCCCCGGCAGGGGGCGTGGGAGACCCAGTACTTC

clone_size: -
v_call: TRBV5-1
j_call: TRBJ2-3
d_call: TRBD1
cdr3_aa: CASSLFGTGSGDTQYF
cdr3_nt: TGCGCCAGCAGCTTGTTCGGGACAGGGTCGGGAGATACGCAGTATTTT